The source of this TCR beta chain is a study of T cell changes during pregnancy in multiple sclerosis. The V gene's germline CDR1 is MGHRA and CDR2 YSYEKL. V lost 4 bases to trimming and J lost 0 bases; unmatched junction nucleotides: 7. The CDR3 is made up of 17 amino acids. Only in-frame clones appear in the TCRdb table, and some are missing; sequencing was by immunoSEQ multiplex PCR. The sample holds roughly 40,000 clones, 80% to 95% seen once. The rearrangement links TRBV4-1 to TRBJ2-1; TRBD2 aligns across 9 bases. The sequencing used CD4+ T cells from peripheral blood mononuclear cells, collected in the third trimester of pregnancy. This receptor was taken from a female donor with multiple sclerosis, enrolled in a pregnancy study. CDR3 sequence (DNA): TGCGCCAGCAGCCCCCTGGGCGGGAGGGCCTCCTACAATGAGCAGTTCTTC. It codes for CASSPLGGRASYNEQFF.